This TCR beta chain was retrieved from a study of blood T cell repertoires in COVID-19. Only in-frame clones appear in the TCRdb table, and some are missing; sequencing was by immunoSEQ multiplex PCR. The table has about 61,000 clones, over 65% seen once. The source is an elderly man with active or convalescent COVID-19. Sequencing used peripheral blood.

CDR3 DNA sequence: TGTGCCACCAGCAGGGAACAGGGGTCCTACGAGCAGTACTTC. Amino acids: CATSREQGSYEQYF. J is TRBJ2-7 and V is TRBV15; the match to TRBD1 covers 7 bases. This CDR3 region has 14 residues. The germline V gene has CDR1 LNHNV and CDR2 YYDKDF (reference sequence). Trimming took 3 bases from V and 1 from J; bases not matched to a gene: 3.